One sample yielded the 29 T cell receptor beta chains listed below, sequenced in a study of blood T cells in healthy people across ages (dated by TCRdb to about 2015). The library was obtained by 5' RACE. The run used an Illumina HiSeq 2500. A second PCR of about 6 to 12 cycles was performed with a sample-barcoded 5' primer and a J-beta primer mix. The public reads were quality trimmed at Q25 with fastp and then assembled into clones with MiXCR by TCRdb, keeping productive beta chains. Every distinct CDR3 protein forms one entry, paired with its most common genes and DNA. This sample has more than 900,000 distinct CDR3 sequences in its table, and about 29% of those were observed once. Roughly 10% of the sample is taken by the ten largest. These same data were also listed under a study on T cells of mothers and their children.

Sequences were obtained from blood. These receptors were obtained from a woman in her forties in good health.

Only a few counts were recorded for this clonotype. V and J are TRBV29-1 and TRBJ2-6; D gene unclear. Germline V gene lookup returns CDR1 SQVTM and CDR2 ANQGSEA. There are 12 residues in the CDR3. With 6 bases removed from V and 4 bases from J, the gap between germline ends came to 7 bases. CDR3 in DNA: TGCAGCGTATTTTCCGGGGCCAACGTCCTGACTTTC. This gives the protein CSVFSGANVLTF.

In its sample, this clonotype was seen a few times. This chain links TRBV2 with TRBJ2-5; no clear D. The CDR3 contains 15 residues. Germline-derived CDR1 and CDR2 are SNHLY and FYNNEI. Trimming left V 3 bases short and J 5 bases short, with 16 bases between. The chain's CDR3 is CASSDRQTSRETQYF. DNA of the CDR3: TGTGCCAGCAGTGATCGTCAGACCTCGAGGGAGACCCAGTACTTC.

V usage is TRBV7-3 and J usage is TRBJ1-1; a possible D gene is TRBD1 (5 bases). CDR1 is SGHTA and CDR2 is FQGTGA in the germline V gene. V gave up 1 base and J gave up 2 bases, with 17 bases separating them. The CDR3 is 17 amino acids. In nucleotides, the CDR3 is TGTGCCAGCAGCTTAAACCCGGGAAACAGGATTAACACTGAAGCTTTCTTT. Protein: CASSLNPGNRINTEAFF.

To note about this clonotype: The junction shows a germline mismatch at one end, possibly a read error. The gene calls are TRBV20-1 and TRBJ1-1; no reliable D call. CDR1 is DFQATT and CDR2 is SNEGSKA in the germline V gene (reference sequence). CDR3 length: 12 amino acids. The CDR3 DNA follows: TGCAGGGCTAGAGATCGGGGCACTGAAGCTTTCTTT. Encoded protein: CRARDRGTEAFF.

Comments on this clonotype: A read error is possible here, since a much larger clone lies one base away. This chain joins TRBV9 and TRBJ2-4, with no clear D. With 4 bases removed from V and 8 bases from J, the gap between germline ends came to 13 bases. Germline CDR1 SGDLS, CDR2 YYNGEE. This CDR3 is built from 13 residues. Written as DNA, the CDR3 is TGTGCCAGCAGCTCAACATTTCGAGACATTCAGTACTTC. It is translated as CASSSTFRDIQYF.

The gene calls are TRBV6-1 and TRBJ2-2; D unclear. CDR1 and CDR2 (germline): MNHNS, SASEGT. V gave up 9 bases and J gave up 0 bases, with 8 bases separating them. CDR3 length equals 13 residues. The CDR3 DNA sequence: TGTGCCAGTAAAGAACCGAACACCGGGGAGCTGTTTTTT. Translating it yields CASKEPNTGELFF.

The chain uses TRBV5-1 and TRBJ1-1; 7 positions match TRBD1. There are 14 residues in the CDR3. The J segment lost 4 bases and the V segment lost 2 bases, leaving 5 bases of the junction unmatched. Germline V gives CDR1 SGHRS, CDR2 YFSETQ. CDR3 in DNA: TGCGCCAGCAGCTTTTCACAGGGGAGCACTGAAGCTTTCTTT. Translation gives CASSFSQGSTEAFF.

A few counts support this clonotype. The CDR3 sequence is CSARTTGANYGYTF. The CDR3 DNA sequence: TGCAGTGCTAGAACGACAGGAGCCAACTATGGCTACACCTTC. The chain recombines TRBV20-1 with TRBJ1-2; the D gene is possibly TRBD1 (6 bases). The CDR3 is 14 residues long. CDR1 DFQATT and CDR2 SNEGSKA come from the germline V gene (reference sequence). Trimming shortened V by 2 bases and J by 2 bases, and 12 bases separated the two germline ends.

V and J are TRBV20-1 and TRBJ1-4; 9 bases are shared with TRBD1. From germline, CDR1 is DFQATT and CDR2 SNEGSKA (reference sequence). The CDR3 is made up of 15 amino acids. V was pared by 6 bases and J by 8 bases, with 13 bases of the junction left unmatched. CDR3 DNA sequence: TGCAGTGCCCAGCCCCCGGGACAGGGATACGAAAAACTGTTTTTT. Protein: CSAQPPGQGYEKLFF.

This clonotype was recorded many times. The rearrangement joins TRBV7-2 to TRBJ2-4; 9 positions agree with TRBD1. The J segment lost 6 bases and the V segment lost 4 bases, leaving 7 bases of the junction unmatched. Looked up from germline, CDR1 is SGHTA and CDR2 is FQGNSA. The CDR3 contains 15 residues. In DNA, the CDR3 is TGTGCCAGCAGCTCGGTCCCGGGACAGGGAAACATTCAGTACTTC. Translated, it gives CASSSVPGQGNIQYF. The full variable domain, with the rest looked up from reference TRBV7-2 and TRBJ2-4, is GAGVSQSPSNKVTEKGKDVELRCDPISGHTALYWYRQSLGQGLEFLIYFQGNSAPDKSGLPSDRFSAERTGGSVSTLTIQRTQQEDSAVYLCASSSVPGQGNIQYFGAGTRLSVL.

The CDR3 DNA reads TGCAGTGCTAGACCTTACCAGGGGCGAGGTTCACCCCTCCACTTT. Translating gives CSARPYQGRGSPLHF. The chain employs TRBV20-1 and TRBJ1-6; possibly TRBD1 for D (6 bases). V was pared by 2 bases and J by 9 bases, with 17 bases between. The CDR3 has 15 residues. Germline lookup yields CDR1 DFQATT and CDR2 SNEGSKA (reference sequence).

The rearrangement joins TRBV2 to TRBJ1-4, with TRBD1 as a possible D gene (5 bases). The CDR3 covers 15 residues. Germline CDR1 and CDR2: SNHLY and FYNNEI. Trimming left V 6 bases short and J 6 bases short, with 17 bases between. Here the CDR3 reads CASSRLIGAYEKLFF. The CDR3 region has the DNA TGTGCCAGCAGCCGACTGATAGGGGCTTATGAAAAACTGTTTTTT.

With regard to this clonotype: A much larger clone differs from this one at a single base, so this may be a read error. The chain uses TRBV7-2 and TRBJ2-3; D is perhaps TRBD1 or TRBD2 (5 bases each). Germline-derived CDR1 and CDR2 are SGHTA and FQGNSA. Deletions cut 5 bases from V and 2 bases from J, with 14 bases between. This CDR3 comprises 15 residues. CDR3 in amino acids: CASSPGQLHTDTQYF. Written as DNA, the CDR3 is TGTGCCAGCAGCCCGGGGCAACTGCACACAGATACGCAGTATTTT. Full variable domain (missing parts from reference TRBV7-2 and TRBJ2-3): GAGVSQSPSNKVTEKGKDVELRCDPISGHTALYWYRQSLGQGLEFLIYFQGNSAPDKSGLPSDRFSAERTGGSVSTLTIQRTQQEDSAVYLCASSPGQLHTDTQYFGPGTRLTVL.

The V and J genes are TRBV28 and TRBJ2-7, with unresolved D. The CDR3 extends over 10 amino acids. Germline-derived CDR1 and CDR2 are MDHEN and SYDVKM. V was trimmed by 6 bases and J by 8 bases, leaving 8 bases between them. The CDR3 loop is CASRGSQQYF. CDR3 bases: TGTGCCAGCAGGGGCTCCCAGCAGTACTTC.

The V and J genes are TRBV28 and TRBJ1-4, with D possibly TRBD1 on 6 matching bases. This CDR3 is built from 12 residues. The V gene's germline CDR1 is MDHEN and CDR2 SYDVKM. V dropped 5 bases and J dropped 8 bases, with 9 bases sitting between them. The CDR3 region has the DNA TGTGCCAGCAGTCAGGGGCAGGAAAAACTGTTTTTT. Encoded protein: CASSQGQEKLFF.

Points on this clonotype: A single base separates this from a much larger clone, so it may be a read error. The genes are TRBV12-5 and TRBJ2-1; D is undetermined. The CDR3 contains 13 residues. Germline V CDR1 and CDR2: LGHNT, FRNRAP. V gave up 8 bases and J gave up 6 bases, with 14 bases separating them. CDR3 nucleotides: TGTGCTAGTTTGGGGTTAGGGTCCAATGAGCAGTTCTTC. Translating gives CASLGLGSNEQFF.

This clonotype has a handful of counts. The genes are TRBV4-3 and TRBJ1-1, with a possible D match to TRBD1 (6 bases). The CDR3 has 15 amino acids. V lost 6 bases to trimming and J lost 7 bases, with 21 bases between them. Germline CDR1 LGHNA, CDR2 YSLEER. CDR3: CASSYVTGTSIEAFF. CDR3 sequence (DNA): TGCGCCAGCAGTTACGTCACCGGGACATCAATTGAAGCTTTCTTT.

The rearrangement uses TRBV5-1 and TRBJ2-5; 7 nucleotides line up with TRBD1. Looked up from germline, CDR1 is SGHRS and CDR2 is YFSETQ. This CDR3 has 15 residues. J lost 4 bases, V lost 4 bases, and 10 bases had no gene match. The DNA for the CDR3 is TGCGCCAGCAGCCAAGGGACAGAATGGGTAGAGACCCAGTACTTC. Residues: CASSQGTEWVETQYF.

The chain carries TRBV20-1 and TRBJ2-7; D unclear. The V gene's germline CDR1 is DFQATT and CDR2 SNEGSKA (reference sequence). The CDR3 totals 13 residues. The V end was cut by 4 bases, the J end by 3 bases, with 13 bases between. In nucleotides, the CDR3 is TGCAGTGCTACTCTCCAGGCGGACTACGAGCAGTACTTC. It is translated as CSATLQADYEQYF.

The chain links TRBV12-3 or TRBV12-4 to TRBJ2-5; 9 bases line up with TRBD2. This CDR3 has 14 residues. With V trimmed by 11 bases and J by 1 base, 8 bases remained unmatched. CDR3 bases: TGTGCCGGCGGGGGGGCACCAATCCAAGAGACCCAGTACTTC. Translation: CAGGGAPIQETQYF.

CDR3 region: CSASRLTLGTDTQYF. The CDR3 DNA reads TGCAGTGCTAGTAGGCTCACCCTCGGCACAGATACGCAGTATTTT. The chain employs TRBV20-1 and TRBJ2-3; unclear D gene. Germline V CDR1 and CDR2: DFQATT, SNEGSKA (reference sequence). CDR3 length equals 15 residues. V lost 3 bases and J 1 base, leaving 14 bases between the germline ends.

The sample holds many counts of this clonotype. This chain joins TRBV28 and TRBJ2-7; maybe TRBD1 (6 bases). CDR3 size: 14 residues. Germline V gene sequence: CDR1 MDHEN, CDR2 SYDVKM. V was pared by 7 bases and J by 5 bases, with 18 bases between. CDR3 in DNA: TGTGCCAGCACCATGGGGGCCCTGGCTGACGAGCAGTACTTC. Translated, it gives CASTMGALADEQYF.

The chain recombines TRBV27 with TRBJ2-1, with TRBD1 as a possible D gene (5 bases). The J call may be wrong; the DNA end is better matched by TRBJ2-7. Germline V gene data show CDR1 as MNHEY and CDR2 as SMNVEV (reference sequence). There are 15 residues in the CDR3. The DNA of the CDR3 is TGTGCCAGCAGTTTGGGGCAATTGGTCAACTACGAGCAGTACTTC. Protein sequence: CASSLGQLVNYEQYF.

This clonotype was seen a few times. A read error may be the cause here, since a much bigger clone is one base away. V is TRBV6-2 or TRBV6-3 and J is TRBJ2-7; tentatively, D is TRBD1 (5 bases). From germline, CDR1 is MNHEY and CDR2 SVGEGT. V dropped 8 bases and J dropped 3 bases, with 14 bases sitting between them. The CDR3 totals 13 residues. The CDR3 reads CASGLTEYYEQYF. The CDR3 DNA reads TGTGCCAGCGGGTTGACAGAGTACTACGAGCAGTACTTC.

The count of this clonotype is one. The chain combines TRBV13 with TRBJ2-7; 10 bases agree with TRBD1. Germline CDR1 PRHDT, CDR2 FYEKMQ (reference sequence). V shed 4 bases, J shed 0 bases, and the junction held 9 bases outside the gene matches. The CDR3 spans 17 residues. The CDR3 DNA reads as TGTGCCAGCAGCTCCCACTCCGGGACAGGGGCCTCCTACGAGCAGTACTTC. It translates to CASSSHSGTGASYEQYF.

This clonotype came up a few times. The chain uses TRBV4-3 and TRBJ1-5; no definite D call. Germline V gives CDR1 LGHNA, CDR2 YSLEER. V dropped 10 bases and J dropped 2 bases, with 9 bases sitting between them. This CDR3 spans 12 amino acids. The CDR3 is CANGVGNQPQHF. CDR3 nucleotide sequence: TGCGCCAACGGAGTGGGCAATCAGCCCCAGCATTTT.

This clonotype appeared a few times. The rearrangement links TRBV7-6 to TRBJ2-3; D gene uncertain. V lost 2 bases and J 1 base, leaving 10 bases between the germline ends. Germline V gene sequence: CDR1 SGHVS, CDR2 FNYEAQ. CDR3 length equals 15 residues. CDR3 region: CASSLYNSGTDTQYF. In DNA, the CDR3 is TGTGCCAGCAGCTTATACAACTCAGGCACAGATACGCAGTATTTT.

The V call is TRBV12-3 or TRBV12-4, the J call TRBJ2-5; D is ambiguous. The CDR3 sequence is 16 residues long. The V end was cut by 5 bases, the J end by 5 bases, with 21 bases between. Here the CDR3 reads CASSPLAAWDGETQYF. The CDR3 coding sequence is TGTGCCAGCAGTCCCCTCGCGGCCTGGGATGGGGAGACCCAGTACTTC.

This clonotype was seen a single time. The chain has TRBV5-6 and TRBJ1-1; D ambiguous. Trimming cost V 3 bases and J 1 base, with 10 bases left between them. Germline-derived CDR1 and CDR2 are SGHDT and YYEEEE. This CDR3 has 14 residues. As DNA, the CDR3 is TGTGCCAGCAGCTCCCTGTGGCCGAACACTGAAGCTTTCTTT. It specifies CASSSLWPNTEAFF.